This T cell receptor beta chain derives from a study of blood T cell repertoires in COVID-19. Only in-frame clones appear in the TCRdb table, and some are missing; sequencing was by immunoSEQ multiplex PCR. The table has about 270,000 clones, approximately 86% seen once. CDR3 length equals 16 residues. Trimming cost V 2 bases and J 3 bases; bases outside gene matches: 9. The germline gives CDR1 KGHSH, CDR2 LQKENI. The clonotype originates from a middle-aged man who had recovered from COVID-19. The sample taken for sequencing was peripheral blood. The rearrangement links TRBV18 to TRBJ1-2, with 7 bases aligning to TRBD1. CDR3 nucleotide sequence: TGTGCCAGCTCACCAAGCAGACAGGGTTTGCACTATGGCTACACCTTC. Translating gives CASSPSRQGLHYGYTF. Using reference TRBV18 and TRBJ1-2 for the parts outside the CDR3, the full variable domain is NAGVMQNPRHLVRRRGQEARLRCSPMKGHSHVYWYRQLPEEGLKFMVYLQKENIIDESGMPKERFSAEFPKEGPSILRIQQVVRGDSAAYFCASSPSRQGLHYGYTFGSGTRLTVV.